This TCR beta chain was captured in a study of beta chain features in type 1 diabetes. Study-level information: Age, gender and cell yields were alike across patients and healthy donors. Study-wide results and limits: VDJ junctions in type 1 diabetes patients carried more deletions and fewer insertions. There was a possibility that cDNA sequencing over-represented cells with high TCR expression.

CDR3 length equals 12 residues. Germline V gene data show CDR1 as SGHRS and CDR2 as YFSETQ. Between the trimmed V and J ends, which lost 1 base and 13 bases, there was a span of 14 bases. Of note for this clone: Its antigen is not known.

Every bit of the isolated RNA underwent reverse transcription, so sequencing read expressed TCRB transcripts. The protocol was immunoSEQ multiplex PCR, while the TCRdb copy is restricted to in-frame clones and leaves out a portion. This sample has 450,000 to 550,000 clones, with roughly 30% found just once. There was one heparinised blood draw per donor, averaging about 100 mL. This chain uses TRBV5-1 with TRBJ1-1; D is ambiguous. Sequencing was done on a sample of naive CD4+ T cells from blood. This TCR derives from a man aged 18 to 35 in good health. CDR3 DNA sequence: TGCGCCAGCAGCTTGTCCCCAGAGAGGCATTTCTTT. Amino acids: CASSLSPERHFF.